The rows below give T cell receptor beta chains drawn from one sample of a study of shared clonotypes between healthy human individuals. Produced via immunoSEQ multiplex PCR; TCRdb's table is partial and in-frame only. The repertoire holds about 320,000 clones, with around 86% as singletons. Sequenced material: memory CD8+ T cells sorted from blood. These TCRs come from a young man in good health. Both conserved end residues are part of each CDR3. Where a row states a size, it is once, few, many or the class of an expanded clone; other rows omit it.

cdr3_aa: CSVEGMNSDPSSYNEQFF; clone_size: -; v_call: TRBV29-1
cdr3_aa: CASSYTEEETQYF; clone_size: once; v_call: TRBV6-5
cdr3_aa: CASSYTEAFF; clone_size: -; v_call: TRBV6-1
cdr3_aa: CASSEAQGLNNEQFF; clone_size: -; v_call: TRBV6-1
cdr3_aa: CASSGGSSYEQYF; clone_size: -; v_call: TRBV9
cdr3_aa: CARSPEFF; clone_size: -; v_call: TRBV5-3
cdr3_aa: CASSPPAVTHNEQFF; clone_size: many; v_call: TRBV13
cdr3_aa: CASSEIPYEQYF; clone_size: once; v_call: TRBV10-2
cdr3_aa: CASRHKGGAAGELFF; clone_size: -; v_call: TRBV13
cdr3_aa: CASSQDLVGQGGNQPQHF; clone_size: -; v_call: TRBV4-3
cdr3_aa: CASNAGVRNEQFF; clone_size: -; v_call: TRBV6-5